This TCR beta chain stems from a study of T cells after yellow fever vaccination. This clonotype was seen only a few times. 5'RACE template switching added a universal primer site and UMIs to TCR cDNA. TCRdb used MiXCR to reprocess the 5' RACE reads, holding one entry per CDR3 protein. Of 170,000 or so distinct CDR3 sequences listed, roughly 6.2% were seen once; the top ten hold less than 3.5%. Trimming shortened V by 7 bases and J by 2 bases, and 12 bases separated the two germline ends. The CDR3 length is 14 residues. CDR1 LNHDA and CDR2 SQIVND come from the germline V gene (reference sequence). The sequence derives from a man aged 18 to 29 who received the YFV17D yellow fever vaccine. J is TRBJ1-5 and V is TRBV19; TRBD1 is a possible D gene (5 bases). Sequenced material: CD4+ T cells sorted from PBMCs, taken on the day of the first yellow fever vaccination. The CDR3 DNA follows: TGTGCCAGTACCCCTCTGGGGGGCAATCAGCCCCAGCATTTT. This sequence encodes CASTPLGGNQPQHF.